This TCR beta chain derives from a study of early T cells in non-severe SARS-CoV-2 infection. Study at large: Unsorted whole blood bulk RNA was sequenced, with unpaired chains.

This clonotype occurred many times. The V gene's germline CDR1 is LNHNV and CDR2 YYDKDF (reference sequence). The CDR3 totals 14 residues. V dropped 3 bases and J dropped 7 bases, with 15 bases sitting between them. Researchers tagged individual cDNA molecules with unique molecular identifiers. From the 5' RACE reads, TCRdb called clonotypes with MiXCR, one entry per CDR3 protein. The top ten hold 4.5% to 7% of the sample, which has 65,000 to 80,000 distinct CDR3 sequences, roughly 13% seen once. What was sequenced was whole blood. The rearrangement joins TRBV15 to TRBJ1-1, with D perhaps matching TRBD1 (6 bases). The TCR was taken from an adult who was a healthcare worker with PCR-confirmed SARS-CoV-2 infection or an uninfected control (not recorded which). The CDR3: CATSSGTFEVEAFF. DNA of the CDR3: TGTGCCACCAGCAGCGGGACATTCGAGGTTGAAGCTTTCTTT.